This TCR beta chain was retrieved from a study of blood T cell repertoires in COVID-19. Study background: PBMCs, B-cell-depleted T cells, or T cells were the source of the cDNA or gDNA that made up the material.

Here immunoSEQ multiplex PCR was the method, and the copy in TCRdb shows in-frame clones only, minus some. The top ten clones hold roughly 0.6% of a sample with about 150,000 clones, roughly 84% of them seen once. CDR1 and CDR2 from the germline V gene are SEHNR and FQNEAQ (reference sequence). This CDR3 is built from 14 residues. The V gene lost 1 base and the J gene lost 3 bases, with 9 bases spanning the gap. The chain employs TRBV7-9 and TRBJ1-1, with TRBD1 as a possible D gene (5 bases). This sequence originates from a man in his sixties with COVID-19, enrolled during active disease. The sample was peripheral blood. The CDR3 DNA follows: TGTGCCAGCAGCTTAGTGTCGGGGGACACTGAAGCTTTCTTT. It yields the protein CASSLVSGDTEAFF.